The 8 T cell receptor beta chains listed next were all sequenced from one sample in a study of T cell responses to AZD1222 COVID-19 vaccine. The protocol was immunoSEQ multiplex PCR, while the TCRdb copy is restricted to in-frame clones and leaves out a portion. This sample has some 150,000 clones; roughly 90% occur once, and the top ten carry more than 4%. Material: peripheral blood, obtained 28 days after the second AZD1222 dose. Receptor source: an adult who received the AZD1222 COVID-19 vaccine.

This chain links TRBV6-1 with TRBJ2-3; maybe TRBD1 (5 bases). The germline V gene encodes CDR1 MNHNS and CDR2 SASEGT. V lost 3 bases to trimming and J lost 14 bases, with 12 bases between them. The CDR3 consists of 11 residues. DNA for the CDR3: TGTGCCAGCAGTGACCTCAGGGTACCGTATTTT. Its protein is CASSDLRVPYF.

The genes are TRBV5-4 and TRBJ2-1; unclear D gene. CDR1 and CDR2 (germline): SGHNT, YYREEE (reference sequence). Trimming left V 6 bases short and J 1 base short, with 11 bases between. CDR3 size: 14 residues. The CDR3 protein is CASNPTSSYNEQFF. The CDR3 coding sequence is TGTGCCAGCAACCCGACAAGTTCCTACAATGAGCAGTTCTTC.

The J gene is TRBJ1-3, the V gene TRBV11-2; maybe TRBD1 (6 bases). The CDR3 covers 18 residues. CDR1 and CDR2 (germline): SGHAT, FQNNGV. Trimming cost V 5 bases and J 0 bases, with 20 bases left between them. CDR3 residues: CASSLGGANPNSGNTIYF. CDR3 nucleotides: TGTGCCAGCAGCCTTGGGGGGGCGAATCCCAACTCTGGAAACACCATATATTTT.

The CDR3 spells CASSLAFKGYNEQFF. Written as DNA, the CDR3 is TGTGCCAGCAGCTTGGCGTTTAAGGGATACAATGAGCAGTTCTTC. V gene TRBV11-3 combines with J gene TRBJ2-1; no reliable D call. The CDR3 has 15 amino acids. The V gene lost 3 bases and the J gene lost 4 bases, with 13 bases spanning the gap. Germline V gene data show CDR1 as SGHNT and CDR2 as YENEEA.

V gene TRBV19 combines with J gene TRBJ2-1, with TRBD1 matching over 8 bases. V dropped 5 bases and J dropped 5; count of bases not matched to a gene: 17. The CDR3 covers 18 residues. From germline, CDR1 is LNHDA and CDR2 SQIVND (reference sequence). DNA of the CDR3: TGTGCCAGTAGTTTCCCTCATTACAGGGGGGTGGCCCACAATGAGCAGTTCTTC. It yields the protein CASSFPHYRGVAHNEQFF.

This chain connects TRBV5-1 to TRBJ2-2, with D uncertain. The germline CDR1 and CDR2 sequences are SGHRS and YFSETQ. V lost 2 bases and J 0 bases, leaving 8 bases between the germline ends. This CDR3 is built from 15 residues. The CDR3 DNA is TGCGCCAGCAGCTTACTCAACCCGAACACCGGGGAGCTGTTTTTT. Its translation: CASSLLNPNTGELFF.

CDR3 DNA: TGCGCCAGCAGCTTGGGGCAACCCCAGTCTGAAGCTTTCTTT. This encodes CASSLGQPQSEAFF. The rearrangement joins TRBV5-1 to TRBJ1-1; D is uncertain. The CDR3 has 14 residues. V lost 0 bases to trimming and J lost 6 bases, with 12 bases between them. Germline V gene data show CDR1 as SGHRS and CDR2 as YFSETQ.

The chain couples TRBV19 to TRBJ2-2, with 9 bases lining up with TRBD1. The CDR3 sequence is 18 residues long. Germline V lookup: CDR1 LNHDA, CDR2 SQIVND (reference sequence). Unmatched junction bases numbered 12, after V lost 7 bases and J lost 0 bases. CDR3 in amino acids: CASILFGDRETNTGELFF. The CDR3 DNA reads as TGTGCCAGTATATTATTCGGGGACAGGGAGACGAACACCGGGGAGCTGTTTTTT.